Below, 20 T cell receptor beta chains from the same sample are listed, as sequenced in a study of shared clonotypes between healthy human individuals. This table comes from immunoSEQ multiplex PCR, and its TCRdb copy is limited to in-frame clones, with some not included. The sample lists some 2 million clones; roughly 95% were seen once. CD8 cells classed as naive were CD45RO-negative and positively selected for CCR7, excluding terminally differentiated effector memory CD45RA+ cells. The sample taken for sequencing was naive CD8+ T cells sorted from blood. All receptors come from a man between 18 and 35 years old in good health.

This clone was seen a single time. V gene TRBV9 combines with J gene TRBJ2-7; TRBD2 is a possible D gene (6 bases). Germline CDR1 reads SGDLS; CDR2 reads YYNGEE. Trimming stripped 4 bases from V and 5 bases from J, with 16 bases between. The CDR3 is 14 residues long. The CDR3 is CASSPWDLSNEQYF. The CDR3 DNA follows: TGTGCCAGCAGCCCCTGGGACTTATCAAACGAGCAGTACTTC.

The rearrangement joins TRBV5-1 to TRBJ2-3; 7 bases agree with TRBD1. Germline CDR1 and CDR2: SGHRS and YFSETQ. This CDR3 spans 15 amino acids. With V trimmed by 3 bases and J by 0 bases, 4 bases remained unmatched. DNA for the CDR3: TGCGCCAGCAGCTGGGGGACAGTCAGCACAGATACGCAGTATTTT. This codes for CASSWGTVSTDTQYF.

This clone has just one count. The V and J genes are TRBV6-5 and TRBJ2-3; TRBD1 agrees at 10 bases. Germline V CDR1 and CDR2: MNHEY, SVGAGI. The CDR3 length is 15 residues. V shed 2 bases, J shed 6 bases, and the junction held 5 bases outside the gene matches. This chain's CDR3 is CASSYPGQGMDTQYF. In DNA form, the CDR3 reads TGTGCCAGCAGTTACCCGGGACAGGGGATGGATACGCAGTATTTT.

A remark on this clone: In the same sample, other DNA sequences code for this CDR3. This chain links TRBV2 with TRBJ2-7, with a possible D match to TRBD2 (6 bases). The germline CDR1 and CDR2 sequences are SNHLY and FYNNEI. CDR3 length: 12 amino acids. The V and J ends lost 4 bases and 4 bases respectively, with 8 bases between them. The CDR3 DNA reads TGTGCCAGCAGTGGCGGGGCTTACGAGCAGTACTTC. It translates to CASSGGAYEQYF.

The chain is built from TRBV4-3 and TRBJ2-5; no firm D call. This CDR3 has 13 residues. Deletions cut 0 bases from V and 5 bases from J, with 7 bases between. From germline, CDR1 is LGHNA and CDR2 YSLEER. This CDR3 is CASSQDYRETQYF. The CDR3 DNA sequence: TGCGCCAGCAGCCAAGATTATCGGGAGACCCAGTACTTC.

The rearrangement links TRBV5-4 to TRBJ2-5; 11 bases map to TRBD2. J gave up 4 bases and V 1 base, and 9 bases lay outside the gene matches. This CDR3 has 17 amino acids. Germline-derived CDR1 and CDR2 are SGHNT and YYREEE (reference sequence). Here the CDR3 DNA reads TGTGCCAGCAGCTTGACTAGCGGGAGTCCGGGGAGAGAGACCCAGTACTTC. Its protein product is CASSLTSGSPGRETQYF.

Concerning this clone itself: Other nucleotide sequences from this sample produce the same CDR3. The genes are TRBV29-1 and TRBJ2-2; D gene ambiguous. Trimming took off 7 bases at V and 0 bases at J, with 9 bases between the two ends. The CDR3 totals 13 residues. Germline V gives CDR1 SQVTM, CDR2 ANQGSEA. CDR3 coding DNA: TGCAGCGGGTTTGATGCGAACACCGGGGAGCTGTTTTTT. Translating gives CSGFDANTGELFF.

The CDR3 here is CASSQSSGRVTTYEQYF. The CDR3 DNA follows: TGTGCCAGCAGCCAGTCCAGCGGGAGGGTAACCACCTACGAGCAGTACTTC. V usage is TRBV7-9 and J usage is TRBJ2-7, with TRBD2 matching over 10 bases. V was clipped by 5 bases and J by 2 bases; unmatched bases: 12. Germline CDR1 and CDR2: SEHNR and FQNEAQ (reference sequence). This CDR3 region has 17 residues.

This clone has a handful of counts. This sample also contains other DNA sequences that code for the same CDR3. The V gene is TRBV7-9, the J gene TRBJ1-2; no reliable D call. V was cut by 3 bases and J by 1 base, with 3 bases left in between. CDR3 length equals 12 residues. Germline loops: CDR1 SEHNR, CDR2 FQNEAQ (reference sequence). The CDR3 coding sequence is TGTGCCAGCAGCTTGAGTAACTATGGCTACACCTTC. Encoded protein: CASSLSNYGYTF. The whole variable domain, filled in from reference TRBV7-9 and TRBJ1-2, reads DTGVSQNPRHKITKRGQNVTFRCDPISEHNRLYWYRQTLGQGPEFLTYFQNEAQLEKSRLLSDRFSAERPKGSFSTLEIQRTEQGDSAMYLCASSLSNYGYTFGSGTRLTVV.

Turning to this clone: The identical CDR3 is also encoded by other nucleotide sequences in the sample. The chain combines TRBV5-6 with TRBJ1-1, with D hard to call. Germline assignment: CDR1 SGHDT and CDR2 YYEEEE. The CDR3 has 14 residues. V lost 0 bases, J lost 4 bases, and 10 bases lay in between. This chain's CDR3 is CASSLDSWGTEAFF. The CDR3 nucleotides read TGTGCCAGCAGCTTGGATTCATGGGGCACTGAAGCTTTCTTT.

J is TRBJ1-6 and V is TRBV6-5; D gene uncertain. V lost 4 bases and J 7 bases, leaving 17 bases between the germline ends. Per the germline V gene, CDR1 is MNHEY and CDR2 is SVGAGI. The CDR3 covers 16 residues. CDR3 bases: TGTGCCAGCAGTTCCCCTCCGGGGTTCCGAAATTCACCCCTCCACTTT. This gives the protein CASSSPPGFRNSPLHF.

The chain couples TRBV5-6 to TRBJ1-2; D unresolved. V was pared by 1 base and J by 3 bases, with 13 bases between. This CDR3 is 15 amino acids long. Germline-derived CDR1 and CDR2 are SGHDT and YYEEEE. The CDR3 region is CASSLNLRPHYGYTF. The DNA for the CDR3 is TGTGCCAGCAGCTTGAATCTCAGGCCACACTATGGCTACACCTTC.

This chain uses TRBV27 with TRBJ2-7; D ambiguous. The CDR3 has 16 amino acids. The V and J ends lost 3 bases and 2 bases respectively, with 17 bases between them. Per the germline V gene, CDR1 is MNHEY and CDR2 is SMNVEV (reference sequence). This CDR3 is CASSFSLGSVPYEQYF. DNA for the CDR3: TGTGCCAGCAGTTTTTCGCTGGGTTCGGTCCCCTACGAGCAGTACTTC.

This clone appeared a single time. The genes are TRBV29-1 and TRBJ2-1, with D tentatively TRBD1 (6 bases). The CDR3 runs to 17 residues. Germline V gene data show CDR1 as SQVTM and CDR2 as ANQGSEA. Trimming took off 2 bases at V and 0 bases at J, with 17 bases between the two ends. The CDR3 region is CSVEQGPEINSYNEQFF. The CDR3 coding sequence is TGCAGCGTTGAACAGGGGCCGGAGATAAACTCCTACAATGAGCAGTTCTTC.

The chain uses TRBV6-5 and TRBJ1-6; 7 nucleotides match TRBD1. J was trimmed by 6 bases and V by 5 bases; bases with no gene match: 7. Germline V gene sequence: CDR1 MNHEY, CDR2 SVGAGI. This CDR3 region has 15 residues. Here the CDR3 DNA reads TGTGCCAGCAGTGTAACCGGGACAGCTAATTCACCCCTCCACTTT. Translating it yields CASSVTGTANSPLHF.

This chain links TRBV28 with TRBJ1-6; D gene unclear. The CDR3 contains 12 residues. V was clipped by 3 bases and J by 6 bases, with 3 bases between them. Germline V gene sequence: CDR1 MDHEN, CDR2 SYDVKM. The CDR3 DNA follows: TGTGCCAGCAGTTTTAGTAATTCACCCCTCCACTTT. Amino acids: CASSFSNSPLHF.

V and J are TRBV7-9 and TRBJ1-4; D gene ambiguous. The CDR3 sequence is 16 residues long. Between the trimmed V and J ends, which lost 5 bases and 2 bases, there was a span of 15 bases. Germline values: CDR1 SEHNR, CDR2 FQNEAQ (reference sequence). The CDR3 nucleotides read TGTGCCAGCAGCGGCGAGGGAGGTTGGACTAATGAAAAACTGTTTTTT. Translation gives CASSGEGGWTNEKLFF.

The rearrangement joins TRBV5-1 to TRBJ2-7; D is unresolved. Germline V gene data show CDR1 as SGHRS and CDR2 as YFSETQ. CDR3 length equals 13 residues. Trimming stripped 3 bases from V and 1 base from J, with 8 bases between. The CDR3 nucleotides are TGCGCCAGCAGCTCAGGACCATCCTACGAGCAGTACTTC. Translating it yields CASSSGPSYEQYF.

This chain joins TRBV28 and TRBJ2-1, with a weak D call TRBD2 (6 bases). V dropped 3 bases and J dropped 3 bases, with 18 bases sitting between them. The CDR3 has 17 amino acids. CDR1 and CDR2 from the germline V gene are MDHEN and SYDVKM. CDR3 sequence: CASSFIGSEGSYNEQFF. CDR3 coding DNA: TGTGCCAGCAGTTTTATCGGGTCGGAGGGCAGCTACAATGAGCAGTTCTTC. The entire variable domain, with the rest obtained from reference TRBV28 and TRBJ2-1, is as follows: DVKVTQSSRYLVKRTGEKVFLECVQDMDHENMFWYRQDPGLGLRLIYFSYDVKMKEKGDIPEGYSVSREKKERFSLILESASTNQTSMYLCASSFIGSEGSYNEQFFGPGTRLTVL.

The chain uses TRBV2 and TRBJ1-4; the D is unclear. Germline V gene data show CDR1 as SNHLY and CDR2 as FYNNEI. The CDR3 contains 13 residues. Deletions cut 6 bases from V and 8 bases from J, with 13 bases between. The CDR3 sequence is CASSPRWEEKLFF. CDR3 bases: TGTGCCAGCAGCCCTAGGTGGGAAGAAAAACTGTTTTTT.